This T cell receptor beta chain emerged from a study of cytomegalovirus exposure and HLA in healthy donors. After removal of 1 base from V and 5 bases from J, the junction contained 12 bases not matched to a gene. Germline V gene lookup returns CDR1 SGHRS and CDR2 YFSETQ. This CDR3 region has 17 residues. Amplification used 60 Vbeta primers and 13 Jbeta primers. Assay used: immunoSEQ multiplex PCR; TCRdb lists only in-frame clones, some missing. The table lists fewer than 200,000 clones, about 80% of them singletons, with about 1.6% in the top ten. V usage is TRBV5-1 and J usage is TRBJ2-5, with 9 bases fitting TRBD2. The sequenced sample consisted of PBMCs. The sequence came from a girl aged 10-17 years in good health and CMV-seropositive. The CDR3 DNA sequence: TGCGCCAGCAGCTTGTTTTCTAGCGGGATATTGGAGGAGACCCAGTACTTC. Translation gives CASSLFSSGILEETQYF.